The T cell receptor (beta chain) under discussion was sequenced for a study of CD8+ T cells in alopecia areata. Study findings and constraints: Clonality was higher in lesional than normal scalp, especially in alopecia totalis/universalis.

RNA extraction was followed by reverse transcription into cDNA, which acted as the sequencing template. Here immunoSEQ multiplex PCR was the method, and the copy in TCRdb shows in-frame clones only, minus some. The sample records approximately 280,000 clones, 55% to 75% being singletons. Treatment reported: oral pan-JAK inhibitor, 5-10 mg twice daily. CDR1 is SGHVS, CDR2 FNYEAQ, per germline. This CDR3 spans 13 amino acids. V shed 5 bases and J shed 3 bases, with 11 bases lying between them. Of note for this clone: Its specificity is not known.

Here the sequenced sample was CD4+ T cells sorted from blood, taken at week 24, from a patient treated with tofacitinib. This rearrangement joins TRBV7-6 to TRBJ2-7, with D hard to call. The source is a human donor with alopecia areata. The CDR3 loop reads CASSPWSGYEQYF. The CDR3 DNA follows: TGTGCCAGCAGCCCCTGGTCGGGCTACGAGCAGTACTTC. Combining the CDR3 with reference TRBV7-6 and TRBJ2-7 gives the whole variable domain GAGVSQSPRYKVTKRGQDVALRCDPISGHVSLYWYRQALGQGPEFLTYFNYEAQQDKSGLPNDRFSAERPEGSISTLTIQRTEQRDSAMYRCASSPWSGYEQYFGPGTRLTVT.